This TCR beta chain was found in a study of T cells in narcolepsy. CDR1 is ENHRY, CDR2 SYGVKD, per germline. This CDR3 spans 14 amino acids. V was cut by 2 bases and J by 11 bases, with 13 bases left in between. Libraries were prepared by immunoSEQ multiplex PCR; TCRdb keeps only in-frame clonotypes and omits some of them. The sample records 25,000 or so clones, approximately 78% being singletons. This chain joins TRBV10-3 and TRBJ1-6; D call uncertain. Sequenced sample: CD45RA- memory CD4+ T cells from PBMCs. This TCR derives from a human donor with narcolepsy. CDR3 amino acids: CAISEGSVVAPLHF. CDR3 DNA: TGTGCCATCAGTGAGGGGTCCGTTGTGGCACCCCTCCACTTT.